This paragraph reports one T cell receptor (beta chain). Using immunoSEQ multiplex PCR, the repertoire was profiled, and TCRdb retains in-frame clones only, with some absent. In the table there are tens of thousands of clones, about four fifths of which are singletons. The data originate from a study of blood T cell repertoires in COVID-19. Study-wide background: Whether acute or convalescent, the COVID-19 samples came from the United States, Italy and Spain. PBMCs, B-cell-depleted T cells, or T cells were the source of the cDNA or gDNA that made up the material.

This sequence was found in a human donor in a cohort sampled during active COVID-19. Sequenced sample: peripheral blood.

CDR3 loop: CASSPPGGYNSPLHF. The CDR3 DNA reads as TGTGCCAGTAGCCCTCCCGGGGGGTATAATTCACCCCTCCACTTT. The gene calls are TRBV19 and TRBJ1-6; D perhaps matches TRBD1 (5 bases). The CDR3 totals 15 residues. The V gene's germline CDR1 is LNHDA and CDR2 SQIVND (reference sequence). V lost 6 bases and J lost 4, with 13 bases in between.